The 15 T cell receptor beta chains listed next were all sequenced from one sample in a study of T cells in narcolepsy. Repertoires were generated with immunoSEQ multiplex PCR, while TCRdb's copy carries only in-frame clones and drops some. The top ten hold around 3.7% of the sample, which has 34,000 or so clones, under 85% seen once. Sequencing used memory (CD45RA-) CD4+ T cells from blood. Every receptor here comes from a human donor in good health.

The rearrangement joins TRBV5-1 to TRBJ2-5, with D perhaps matching TRBD1 (5 bases). V shed 4 bases and J shed 4 bases, with 11 bases lying between them. The germline V gene has CDR1 SGHRS and CDR2 YFSETQ. The CDR3 totals 13 residues. CDR3 amino acids: CASSGAQGETQYF. DNA of the CDR3: TGCGCCAGCAGCGGAGCCCAGGGAGAGACCCAGTACTTC. The whole variable domain, remainder taken from reference TRBV5-1 and TRBJ2-5, is KAGVTQTPRYLIKTRGQQVTLSCSPISGHRSVSWYQQTPGQGLQFLFEYFSETQRNKGNFPGRFSGRQFSNSRSEMNVSTLELGDSALYLCASSGAQGETQYFGPGTRLLVL.

The chain links TRBV7-2 to TRBJ2-7; no reliable D call. CDR3 length: 13 amino acids. Germline assignment: CDR1 SGHTA and CDR2 FQGNSA. The V gene lost 1 base and the J gene lost 6 bases, with 10 bases spanning the gap. The CDR3 is CASSLGKSFEQYF. In nucleotides, the CDR3 is TGTGCCAGCAGCTTAGGGAAGAGTTTCGAGCAGTACTTC.

J is TRBJ1-2 and V is TRBV11-2; D perhaps matches TRBD1 (6 bases). The germline gives CDR1 SGHAT, CDR2 FQNNGV. The ends were cut back, 7 bases at V and 6 bases at J, with 18 bases in the middle. The CDR3 totals 14 residues. Here the CDR3 DNA reads TGTGCCAGCACCCTAAAACAGGGTAGCCATGGCTACACCTTC. Protein: CASTLKQGSHGYTF.

J is TRBJ1-2 and V is TRBV6-1, with D possibly matching TRBD1 (5 bases). V was cut by 3 bases and J by 4 bases, with 9 bases left in between. This CDR3 is 13 amino acids long. Germline V gene lookup returns CDR1 MNHNS and CDR2 SASEGT. The CDR3 protein is CASSERGGYGYTF. CDR3 coding DNA: TGTGCCAGCAGTGAGAGGGGAGGCTATGGCTACACCTTC.

The J gene is TRBJ2-5, the V gene TRBV2, with TRBD2 as a possible D gene (5 bases). V lost 6 bases and J 2 bases, leaving 22 bases between the germline ends. This CDR3 spans 17 amino acids. Germline CDR1 reads SNHLY; CDR2 reads FYNNEI. CDR3 DNA sequence: TGTGCCAGCAGCGTCGGGGTCAGGATCGGTGTGCAAGAGACCCAGTACTTC. It codes for CASSVGVRIGVQETQYF. Looking up the rest from reference TRBV2 and TRBJ2-5 gives the full variable domain: EPEVTQTPSHQVTQMGQEVILRCVPISNHLYFYWYRQILGQKVEFLVSFYNNEISEKSEIFDDQFSVERPDGSNFTLKIRSTKLEDSAMYFCASSVGVRIGVQETQYFGPGTRLLVL.

The rearrangement uses TRBV6-5 and TRBJ1-1; 7 bases map to TRBD1. Germline CDR1 is MNHEY and CDR2 is SVGAGI. The CDR3 is 14 amino acids. The V gene end was trimmed by 6 bases and the J gene end by 8 bases; junction bases not matched to a gene: 12. The DNA for the CDR3 is TGTGCCAGCAGCCATCCCGGGACAGAAGTAGAAGCTTTCTTT. Translated: CASSHPGTEVEAFF.

CDR3 in amino acids: CASSLGPKLEAFF. The CDR3 nucleotides are TGCGCCAGCAGCTTGGGTCCCAAACTTGAAGCTTTCTTT. This chain connects TRBV5-1 to TRBJ1-1; no clear D gene. The V end was cut by 0 bases, the J end by 7 bases, with 10 bases between. The CDR3 contains 13 residues. Germline V CDR1 and CDR2: SGHRS, YFSETQ.

This sequence joins TRBV4-2 and TRBJ2-6; D not resolved. The end of the DNA aligns better with TRBJ2-7, so the J call may be wrong. The germline CDR1 and CDR2 sequences are LGHNA and YNFKEQ. CDR3 size: 16 residues. CDR3 coding DNA: TGTGCCAGCAGCCAAGATATAAGCGAACCCACCGACGAGCAGTACTTC. It codes for CASSQDISEPTDEQYF.

The gene calls are TRBV29-1 and TRBJ1-1; D is possibly TRBD1 (5 bases). Germline V gene lookup returns CDR1 SQVTM and CDR2 ANQGSEA. Trimming stripped 6 bases from V and 3 bases from J, with 14 bases between. This CDR3 region has 13 residues. The CDR3 loop reads CSVALKGDTEAFF. The DNA of the CDR3 is TGCAGCGTCGCTCTCAAAGGGGACACTGAAGCTTTCTTT.

The table lists this clone with a few counts. This chain joins TRBV6-6 and TRBJ1-2; a possible D gene is TRBD1 (5 bases). Trimming pared 0 bases from V and 8 bases from J, leaving 13 bases between. Germline assignment: CDR1 MNHNY and CDR2 SVGAGI (reference sequence). This CDR3 has 14 amino acids. The CDR3 DNA reads TGTGCCAGCAGTTACTCGACGGAGGGACGGGGCTACACCTTC. Translated: CASSYSTEGRGYTF.

The chain is built from TRBV7-2 and TRBJ1-5; tentative D call: TRBD1 (5 bases). The length of the CDR3 is 15 residues. V dropped 3 bases and J dropped 3 bases, with 12 bases sitting between them. The germline V gene has CDR1 SGHTA and CDR2 FQGNSA. CDR3 in amino acids: CASSFAGTNNQPQHF. Written as DNA, the CDR3 is TGTGCCAGCAGCTTTGCCGGGACCAACAATCAGCCCCAGCATTTT. Full variable domain (remainder filled in from reference TRBV7-2 and TRBJ1-5): GAGVSQSPSNKVTEKGKDVELRCDPISGHTALYWYRQSLGQGLEFLIYFQGNSAPDKSGLPSDRFSAERTGGSVSTLTIQRTQQEDSAVYLCASSFAGTNNQPQHFGDGTRLSIL.

This chain connects TRBV7-9 to TRBJ2-1; 9 bases fit TRBD2. This CDR3 has 19 residues. Germline V gene data show CDR1 as SEHNR and CDR2 as FQNEAQ (reference sequence). The ends lost 5 bases at V and 6 bases at J; junction bases unmatched: 20. The CDR3 loop is CASSRQFLGAGGPPNEQFF. The CDR3 DNA sequence: TGTGCCAGCAGCCGACAATTCTTAGGCGCGGGAGGGCCCCCCAATGAGCAGTTCTTC.

The V gene is TRBV11-2, the J gene TRBJ2-7; D call uncertain. There are 17 residues in the CDR3. Between the trimmed V and J ends, which lost 0 bases and 0 bases, there was a span of 15 bases. Germline CDR1 reads SGHAT; CDR2 reads FQNNGV. The CDR3 sequence: CASSLDMGKANSYEQYF. The CDR3, as DNA: TGTGCCAGCAGCTTAGATATGGGGAAGGCCAACTCCTACGAGCAGTACTTC.

V is TRBV7-2 and J is TRBJ1-2; unclear D gene. This CDR3 has 15 residues. The V gene lost 6 bases and the J gene lost 1 base, with 15 bases spanning the gap. Germline CDR1 is SGHTA and CDR2 is FQGNSA. The CDR3: CASSPRWAFNYGYTF. The DNA of the CDR3 is TGTGCCAGCAGTCCGCGCTGGGCGTTTAACTATGGCTACACCTTC.

V usage is TRBV19 and J usage is TRBJ1-5; D call uncertain. The CDR3 spans 15 residues. Germline CDR1 reads LNHDA; CDR2 reads SQIVND (reference sequence). The V end was cut by 2 bases, the J end by 6 bases, with 14 bases between. CDR3 amino acids: CASSILGREGQPQHF. CDR3 sequence (DNA): TGTGCCAGTAGTATATTAGGGCGGGAGGGTCAGCCCCAGCATTTT.